The 21 T cell receptor beta chains presented below share a single source sample, sequenced in a study of vaccination and CD4 T cells after COVID-19. One entry per CDR3 protein, called by TCRdb with MiXCR from the PCR reads. Among under 30,000 distinct CDR3 sequences listed, roughly 50% were seen once. Time point given: late sampling 161 to 241 days after vaccination in a few convalescent patients. Sequencing was performed on CD4+ T cells from blood, taken about 7 months after SARS-CoV-2 vaccination. These receptors were obtained from a human donor who had recovered from COVID-19.

The chain combines TRBV28 with TRBJ2-2, with TRBD1 matching over 9 bases. From germline, CDR1 is MDHEN and CDR2 SYDVKM. The V gene end was trimmed by 7 bases and the J gene end by 4 bases; junction bases not matched to a gene: 13. CDR3 length equals 17 residues. CDR3: CASTQPEGQGATGELFF. The CDR3 coding sequence is TGTGCCAGCACCCAACCGGAGGGACAGGGAGCCACCGGGGAGCTGTTTTTT.

This chain joins TRBV7-9 and TRBJ1-2; 7 nucleotides agree with TRBD1. Germline V gene lookup returns CDR1 SEHNR and CDR2 FQNEAQ (reference sequence). After removal of 5 bases from V and 4 bases from J, the junction contained 7 bases not matched to a gene. This CDR3 has 14 amino acids. CDR3 protein: CASSPRDRSYGYTF. DNA of the CDR3: TGTGCCAGCAGCCCCCGGGACAGATCCTATGGCTACACCTTC.

The V call is TRBV7-6, the J call TRBJ2-2; 11 nucleotides line up with TRBD2. Unmatched junction bases numbered 12, after V lost 2 bases and J lost 1 base. Germline assignment: CDR1 SGHVS and CDR2 FNYEAQ. The CDR3 spans 20 residues. CDR3 in DNA: TGTGCCAGCAGCTTAAGGCTAGCGGGAGGCCAAACGAAGAACACCGGGGAGCTGTTTTTT. Translated, it gives CASSLRLAGGQTKNTGELFF.

CDR3 sequence: CSAREPALGGNNEQFF. CDR3 DNA sequence: TGCAGTGCTAGAGAGCCAGCTCTAGGAGGCAACAATGAGCAGTTCTTC. The chain employs TRBV20-1 and TRBJ2-1; TRBD2 is a possible D gene (5 bases). V was pared by 0 bases and J by 5 bases, with 17 bases between. The CDR3 consists of 16 residues. CDR1 and CDR2 (germline): DFQATT, SNEGSKA (reference sequence).

This chain connects TRBV27 to TRBJ2-7, with 8 nucleotides matching TRBD1. The germline CDR1 and CDR2 sequences are MNHEY and SMNVEV (reference sequence). This CDR3 comprises 15 residues. V lost 4 bases to trimming and J lost 1 base; unmatched junction nucleotides: 6. The chain's CDR3 is CASSSAYRGSYEQYF. The CDR3 coding sequence is TGTGCCAGCAGTTCTGCCTACAGGGGGTCCTACGAGCAGTACTTC.

The V call is TRBV27, the J call TRBJ2-2; no reliable D call. With 4 bases removed from V and 4 bases from J, the gap between germline ends came to 1 base. The CDR3 spans 11 residues. The germline gives CDR1 MNHEY, CDR2 SMNVEV (reference sequence). The CDR3 region has the DNA TGTGCCAGCAGTTCCACCGGGGAGCTGTTTTTT. Amino acids: CASSSTGELFF.

The chain links TRBV6-1 to TRBJ1-6; 7 bases fit TRBD1. Losses at the gene ends were 1 base for V and 8 bases for J; bases not matched to a gene: 11. Germline assignment: CDR1 MNHNS and CDR2 SASEGT. This CDR3 has 17 residues. The CDR3 reads CASSEDRGVSGDSPLHF. The CDR3 DNA reads TGTGCCAGCAGTGAAGACAGGGGAGTGTCAGGAGATTCACCCCTCCACTTT.

This sequence joins TRBV2 and TRBJ1-5; D remains unclear. Trimming took off 3 bases at V and 0 bases at J, with 6 bases between the two ends. This CDR3 contains 14 residues. Germline loops: CDR1 SNHLY, CDR2 FYNNEI. The CDR3 DNA follows: TGTGCCAGCAGTGACGTCCTTAGCAATCAGCCCCAGCATTTT. Translated, it gives CASSDVLSNQPQHF.

This clonotype was recorded a few times. The J gene is TRBJ1-6, the V gene TRBV15; D is undetermined. Germline V gene data show CDR1 as LNHNV and CDR2 as YYDKDF (reference sequence). Between the trimmed V and J ends, which lost 0 bases and 10 bases, there was a span of 7 bases. This CDR3 has 13 amino acids. CDR3 sequence (DNA): TGTGCCACCAGCAGAGATCTTGTATCACCCCTCCACTTT. Its protein is CATSRDLVSPLHF.

This clonotype came up a few times. This chain joins TRBV19 and TRBJ1-2; tentatively, D is TRBD1 (5 bases). CDR1 and CDR2 (germline): LNHDA, SQIVND (reference sequence). Trimming pared 0 bases from V and 7 bases from J, leaving 18 bases between. This CDR3 region has 16 residues. As DNA, the CDR3 is TGTGCCAGTAGTATAGATCGGGGAGCCGGGGCACGTGGCTACACCTTC. It encodes CASSIDRGAGARGYTF. The full variable domain, in which reference TRBV19 and TRBJ1-2 provide the parts outside the CDR3, is DGGITQSPKYLFRKEGQNVTLSCEQNLNHDAMYWYRQDPGQGLRLIYYSQIVNDFQKGDIAEGYSVSREKKESFPLTVTSAQKNPTAFYLCASSIDRGAGARGYTFGSGTRLTVV.

This clonotype was observed a handful of times. The chain combines TRBV28 with TRBJ2-2; 10 bases match TRBD2. This CDR3 spans 15 amino acids. The V gene's germline CDR1 is MDHEN and CDR2 SYDVKM. Trimming removed 9 bases from V and 5 bases from J; junction bases left unmatched: 9. CDR3 amino acids: CASARTTSGTGELFF. The CDR3 DNA follows: TGTGCCAGTGCACGGACGACTAGCGGGACCGGGGAGCTGTTTTTT.

This clonotype was picked up a small number of times. The rearrangement links TRBV20-1 to TRBJ1-2; D is perhaps TRBD1 (5 bases). With 5 bases removed from V and 3 bases from J, the gap between germline ends came to 13 bases. CDR3 length: 13 amino acids. Germline V gene data show CDR1 as DFQATT and CDR2 as SNEGSKA (reference sequence). CDR3 in DNA: TGCAGTGCTGTCGCCGGGGCCGACTATGGCTACACCTTC. Translation gives CSAVAGADYGYTF.

This clonotype was counted a few times. J is TRBJ2-1 and V is TRBV20-1; no clear D. The germline V gene encodes CDR1 DFQATT and CDR2 SNEGSKA (reference sequence). Trimming removed 6 bases from V and 6 bases from J, with 24 bases in between. The CDR3 is 16 residues long. DNA of the CDR3: TGCAGTGCCCAACTTGATGTTTCGCCCCCCCTCAATGAGCAGTTCTTC. Protein sequence: CSAQLDVSPPLNEQFF.

The chain employs TRBV2 and TRBJ2-5, with 9 bases identical to TRBD2. The V segment lost 6 bases and the J segment 2 bases; nucleotides outside the gene matches: 4. Germline CDR1 is SNHLY and CDR2 is FYNNEI. This CDR3 is 14 amino acids long. This CDR3 reads CASRPSGAQETQYF. In DNA, the CDR3 is TGTGCCAGCAGACCTAGCGGGGCGCAAGAGACCCAGTACTTC. The full variable domain, in which reference TRBV2 and TRBJ2-5 provide the parts outside the CDR3, is EPEVTQTPSHQVTQMGQEVILRCVPISNHLYFYWYRQILGQKVEFLVSFYNNEISEKSEIFDDQFSVERPDGSNFTLKIRSTKLEDSAMYFCASRPSGAQETQYFGPGTRLLVL.

This chain uses TRBV5-6 with TRBJ1-1, with 9 nucleotides matching TRBD1. Germline V lookup: CDR1 SGHDT, CDR2 YYEEEE. Trimming cost V 3 bases and J 3 bases; bases outside gene matches: 3. The CDR3 contains 14 residues. CDR3 in amino acids: CASSYYRGHTEAFF. The DNA for the CDR3 is TGTGCCAGCAGCTACTACAGGGGGCACACTGAAGCTTTCTTT.

The chain couples TRBV15 to TRBJ1-5; 11 bases fit TRBD1. CDR1 is LNHNV and CDR2 is YYDKDF in the germline V gene (reference sequence). The V segment lost 5 bases and the J segment 6 bases; nucleotides outside the gene matches: 6. The CDR3 consists of 15 residues. This CDR3 is CATSVRTGGFQPQHF. The CDR3 DNA is TGTGCCACCAGCGTGCGGACAGGGGGCTTTCAGCCCCAGCATTTT. The complete variable domain, with remaining parts taken from reference TRBV15 and TRBJ1-5, reads DAMVIQNPRYQVTQFGKPVTLSCSQTLNHNVMYWYQQKSSQAPKLLFHYYDKDFNNEADTPDNFQSRRPNTSFCFLDIRSPGLGDTAMYLCATSVRTGGFQPQHFGDGTRLSIL.

V usage is TRBV15 and J usage is TRBJ2-7; the match to TRBD1 covers 9 bases. The CDR3 is 15 amino acids. After removal of 1 base from V and 4 bases from J, the junction contained 5 bases not matched to a gene. Germline V gene sequence: CDR1 LNHNV, CDR2 YYDKDF (reference sequence). This chain's CDR3 is CATSRAGQGNYEQYF. The CDR3 coding sequence is TGTGCCACCAGCAGAGCAGGACAGGGGAATTACGAGCAGTACTTC.

The chain employs TRBV19 and TRBJ2-3; the D is unclear. CDR1 and CDR2 from the germline V gene are LNHDA and SQIVND (reference sequence). V shed 6 bases and J shed 0 bases, with 4 bases lying between them. The CDR3 runs to 12 residues. CDR3 amino acids: CASRQSTDTQYF. CDR3 nucleotide sequence: TGTGCCAGTAGACAGAGCACAGATACGCAGTATTTT.

The V and J genes are TRBV6-1 and TRBJ2-5; 7 nucleotides agree with TRBD2. Germline loops: CDR1 MNHNS, CDR2 SASEGT. J was trimmed by 1 base and V by 4 bases; bases with no gene match: 12. The CDR3 is 17 residues long. The CDR3 region has the DNA TGTGCCAGCAGTGGCGCCTGGTGGGGGGGACCCCAAGAGACCCAGTACTTC. Its translation is CASSGAWWGGPQETQYF.

This chain connects TRBV11-3 to TRBJ2-1; 9 nucleotides match TRBD2. The germline gives CDR1 SGHNT, CDR2 YENEEA. The CDR3 covers 15 residues. J gave up 10 bases and V 2 bases, and 9 bases lay outside the gene matches. CDR3 bases: TGTGCCAGCAGCTTATGGGCGGGAGGGGACGCCGAGCAGTTCTTC. This codes for CASSLWAGGDAEQFF.

V is TRBV20-1 and J is TRBJ2-1, with D perhaps matching TRBD1 (5 bases). V was trimmed by 4 bases and J by 8 bases, leaving 18 bases between them. The CDR3 is made up of 14 amino acids. CDR1 is DFQATT, CDR2 SNEGSKA, per germline (reference sequence). Here the CDR3 reads CSATIQAVGDEQFF. CDR3 in DNA: TGCAGTGCTACGATCCAGGCGGTAGGGGATGAGCAGTTCTTC.